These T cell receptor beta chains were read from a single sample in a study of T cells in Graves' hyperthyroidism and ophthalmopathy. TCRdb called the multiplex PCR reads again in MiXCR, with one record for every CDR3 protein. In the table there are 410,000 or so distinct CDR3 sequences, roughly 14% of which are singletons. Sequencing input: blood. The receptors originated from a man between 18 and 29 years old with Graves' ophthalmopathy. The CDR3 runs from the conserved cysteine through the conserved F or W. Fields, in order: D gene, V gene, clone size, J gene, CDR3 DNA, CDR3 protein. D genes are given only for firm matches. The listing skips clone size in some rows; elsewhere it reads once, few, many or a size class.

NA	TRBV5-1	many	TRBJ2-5	TGCGCCAGCAGGTTCCAAGAGACCCAGTACTTC	CASRFQETQYF
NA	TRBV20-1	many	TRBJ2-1	TGCAGTGCTAGAGTTAGAGTAGACGGTGAGCAGTTCTTC	CSARVRVDGEQFF
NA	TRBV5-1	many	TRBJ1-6	TGCGCCAGCAGCTTCGAAGTTAATTCACCCCTCCACTTT	CASSFEVNSPLHF
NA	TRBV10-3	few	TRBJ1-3	TGTGCCATCAGTAGCGGGGCTGTGGGTGGAAACACCATATATTTT	CAISSGAVGGNTIYF
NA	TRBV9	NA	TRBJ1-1	TGTGCCAGCAGTTCAGTTTGGAACACTGAAGCTTTCTTT	CASSSVWNTEAFF
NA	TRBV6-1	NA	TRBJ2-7	TGTGCCAGCACCCAAAGGGGGGGCCGAAACCTCAACGAGCAGTACTTC	CASTQRGGRNLNEQYF
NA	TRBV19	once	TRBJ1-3	TGTGCCAGTAGTATACAGGTCTCCTCTGGAAACACCATATATTTT	CASSIQVSSGNTIYF
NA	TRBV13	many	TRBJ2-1	TGTGCCAGCAGCTTATGGACCCACGGCGATGAGCAGTTCTTC	CASSLWTHGDEQFF
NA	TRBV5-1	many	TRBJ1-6	TGCGCCAGCAGCTTGTCAGAGGCGGGAGCTAATTCACCCCTCCACTTT	CASSLSEAGANSPLHF
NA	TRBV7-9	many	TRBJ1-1	TGTGCCAGCAGCTTAGAACAGGGTGAAGCTTTCTTT	CASSLEQGEAFF
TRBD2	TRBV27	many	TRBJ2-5	TGTGCCAGCAGTGGCAGGACTAGCGGGGGCCTATACCAAGAGACCCAGTACTTC	CASSGRTSGGLYQETQYF
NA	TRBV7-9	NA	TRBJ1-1	TGTGCCAGCAGCTTAGGGCAGGCTGAAGCTTTCTTT	CASSLGQAEAFF
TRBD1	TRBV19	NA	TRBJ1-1	TGTGCCAGTAGGCTCGGACAGGGTAGCACTGAAGCTTTCTTT	CASRLGQGSTEAFF
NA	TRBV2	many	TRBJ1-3	TGTGCCAGCAGAAGGAGGTCGGCACCGAACACCATATATTTT	CASRRRSAPNTIYF
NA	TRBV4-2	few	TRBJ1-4	TGTGCCAGCAGCCAAGATCTTAGTCAGACTGAAAAACTGTTTTTT	CASSQDLSQTEKLFF
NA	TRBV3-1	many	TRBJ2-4	TGTGCCAGCAGCCAAGATGGGGGAGGAAGAAACATTCAGTACTTC	CASSQDGGGRNIQYF
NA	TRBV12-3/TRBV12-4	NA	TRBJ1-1	TGTGCCAGCAGTTTTCGGCGGCTAGCGGCTTTCTTT	CASSFRRLAAFF
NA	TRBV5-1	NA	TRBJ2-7	TGCGCCAGCAGCTTGGAGGGGACGCAGTACGAGCAGTACTTC	CASSLEGTQYEQYF
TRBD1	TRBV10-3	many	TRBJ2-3	TGTGCCACCGACAGGGGTGGTGCAGATACGCAGTATTTT	CATDRGGADTQYF
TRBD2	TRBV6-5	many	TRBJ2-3	TGTGCCAGCAGTTACAGGCCTAGCGGACCTGGATCAGATACGCAGTATTTT	CASSYRPSGPGSDTQYF
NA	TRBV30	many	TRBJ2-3	TGTGCCTGGAGTCCAACAGATACGCAGTATTTT	CAWSPTDTQYF
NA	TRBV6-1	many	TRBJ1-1	TGTGCCAGCAGTGAAGGGGGGACAAGGATGACTGAAGCTTTCTTT	CASSEGGTRMTEAFF
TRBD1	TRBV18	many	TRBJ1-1	TGTGCCAGCTCACCTAACTCAGGGGGGAACACTGAAGCTTTCTTT	CASSPNSGGNTEAFF
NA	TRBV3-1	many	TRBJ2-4	TGTGCCAGCAGCCAAGATCTTGGTGGTTGGAACATTCAGTACTTC	CASSQDLGGWNIQYF
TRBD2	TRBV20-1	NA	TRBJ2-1	TGCAGTGGGGGGGGGGGTGCACCACACGAGCAGTTCTTC	CSGGGGAPHEQFF
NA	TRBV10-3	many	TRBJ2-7	TGTGCCATCAGTGAGGGTAGGGACCGGAGCTCCTACGAGCAGTACTTC	CAISEGRDRSSYEQYF
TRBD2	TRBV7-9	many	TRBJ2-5	TGTGCCAGCAGCTTTACTAGCGGGGACCAAGAGACCCAGTACTTC	CASSFTSGDQETQYF
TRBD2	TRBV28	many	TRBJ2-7	TGTGCCAGCAGTTTATATGCGGGGGGGCACTACGAGCAGTACTTC	CASSLYAGGHYEQYF